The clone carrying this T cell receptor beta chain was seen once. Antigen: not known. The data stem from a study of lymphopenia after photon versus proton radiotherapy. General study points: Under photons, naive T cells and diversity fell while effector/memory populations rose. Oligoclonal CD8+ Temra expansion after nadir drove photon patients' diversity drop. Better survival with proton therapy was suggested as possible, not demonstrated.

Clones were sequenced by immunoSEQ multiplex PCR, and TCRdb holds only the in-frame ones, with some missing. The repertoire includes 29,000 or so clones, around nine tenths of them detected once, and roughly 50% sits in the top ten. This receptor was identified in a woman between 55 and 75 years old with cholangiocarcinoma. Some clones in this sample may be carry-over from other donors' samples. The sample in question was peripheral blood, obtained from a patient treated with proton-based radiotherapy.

CDR3 coding DNA: TGTGCCAGCTCACGAGAAACACTAGCGCGCACAGATACGCAGTATTTT. This translates into CASSRETLARTDTQYF. The rearrangement joins TRBV18 to TRBJ2-3; 7 bases line up with TRBD2. Germline CDR1 is KGHSH and CDR2 is LQKENI. The trim removed 4 bases at V and 1 base at J, leaving 8 bases unmatched. This CDR3 is 16 amino acids long.